This T cell receptor beta chain was retrieved from a study of blood T cell repertoires in COVID-19 (TCRdb year 2020). Turning to the overall study: Collaborator samples came from the United States, Italy and Spain and covered acute and convalescent phases of COVID-19. Deeply sampled blood TCRbeta repertoires from subjects exposed to, actively infected with, or recovered from COVID-19 were included in the dataset. The material from the prospective study consisted of cDNA or gDNA derived from T cells, B-cell-depleted T cells, or PBMCs. Where available, HLA class I and class II types were taken from metadata supplied by the sample provider and were not determined by assay-based typing. Samples were obtained from the ongoing ImmuneRACE study (first 160 participants) and from over 1,000 subjects provided by 6 global collaborators. The repertoires were released in a freely available public database intended as a resource for research on the immune response to SARS-CoV-2. The sample metadata nearly always contained a de-identified subject ID, COVID-19 status, age in years and sex. Broader findings and caveats from the paper: The quantity of clinical and demographic metadata differed by source and by participant and was supplied without curation.

TCRbeta CDR3 regions were amplified from genomic DNA using the immunoSEQ Assay, a bias-controlled multiplex PCR. The source study handled its data this way. The number of nucleated cells in each sample was estimated from the amplification of reference gene primers within the assay. To quantify the absolute abundance of each unique TCRbeta CDR3 rearrangement, sequence reads were collapsed and filtered. For each sample, productive Simpson clonality was calculated as the square root of Simpson's diversity index over productive rearrangements. Imported from immuneACCESS, the table was reduced by TCRdb to in-frame sequences with V and J called. These copies leave out some clones; in studies compared against another copy, an unresolved V gene accounts for under half, and the cause of the remainder is not known. That table supplies the V and J calls and clone size; D and trimming were determined from the DNA. The sample yields about 100,000 clones; around 82% were counted once. Jointly, the top ten make up over 4% of the sample.

Taken from the germline V gene, the CDR1 and CDR2 loops are MDHEN and SYDVKM. The CDR3 starts with the cysteine, ends with the phenylalanine, and has 11 residues. Only the CDR3 portion is preserved as DNA: 33 bases, with reading frame beginning at the first base. Cut back by 7 bases and 5 bases, the V and J ends lie 8 bases apart. In the case of this clone: Its binding antigen is unknown. No clone much larger than this one lies a single base away; base qualities are absent.

Whole blood was collected in K2EDTA tubes by collaborating institutions according to the institutions' own protocols. For TCRbeta analysis, collaborator samples were shipped as frozen whole blood, as isolated PBMCs, or as DNA extracted from either sample type. The sequence links TRBV28 to TRBJ2-5; the D gene is perhaps TRBD1, from 5 matching bases. The receptor's source is a human donor in a cohort sampled during active COVID-19. Specimen: peripheral blood. The encoded CDR3 is CASTGLETQYF. The DNA reads TGTGCCAGCACAGGGTTGGAGACCCAGTACTTC. The CDR3 plus the reference TRBV28 and TRBJ2-5 genes for the other parts give the full variable domain: DVKVTQSSRYLVKRTGEKVFLECVQDMDHENMFWYRQDPGLGLRLIYFSYDVKMKEKGDIPEGYSVSREKKERFSLILESASTNQTSMYLCASTGLETQYFGPGTRLLVL.